The clone carrying this T cell receptor beta chain has only a few counts. Its antigen is not known. This record belongs to a study of read filtering for tumor transcriptome and immune sequencing. Overall study results and limits: In IR-seq, single-read clonotypes were approximately 83% of clonotypes but approximately 3.5% of reads.

From about 400 ng of RNA, a library with molecular barcoded alpha/delta and beta/gamma adaptors was made. In TCRdb, the reads were re-called with MiXCR into one record per CDR3 protein. There are roughly 130,000 distinct CDR3 sequences in the sample; around 13% occur only once, and approximately 11% lies in the top ten. Trimming took 0 bases from V and 5 from J; bases not matched to a gene: 6. Per the germline V gene, CDR1 is SGHRS and CDR2 is YFSETQ. The CDR3 spans 16 residues. The sample consisted of a population of CD138-negative cells sorted from bone marrow. The origin of this receptor is a donor over 35 with multiple myeloma. The rearrangement links TRBV5-1 to TRBJ2-2, with TRBD2 identical over 8 bases. The CDR3 DNA reads TGCGCCAGCAGCTTGGATTCGGGGGGGAAGACCGGGGAGCTGTTTTTT. Amino acid sequence: CASSLDSGGKTGELFF.